This TCR beta chain stems from a study of blood T cell repertoires in COVID-19. This clone was picked up a small number of times. Per the study methods: Amplification with reference gene primers provided the estimates of nucleated cell counts. TCRdb's table, derived via immunoSEQ multiplex PCR, lists solely in-frame clones and lacks some. Clone size and V and J calls were adopted from that table, with D and trimming inferred from the DNA. Of about 180,000 clones detected, 70% to 90% appear once; the ten largest clones hold 2.5% to 3.5%. V lost 5 bases, J lost 6 bases, and 8 bases stayed unmatched. The length of the CDR3 is 15 residues. Germline loops: CDR1 SGHKS, CDR2 YYEKEE (reference sequence).

The rearrangement links TRBV5-5 to TRBJ2-1, with TRBD1 identical over 10 bases. Source material: peripheral blood. This TCR derives from a man aged 55 to 69 with acute or convalescent COVID-19. The CDR3 sequence: CASRKAGTGANEQFF. In nucleotides, the CDR3 is TGTGCCAGCAGAAAAGCCGGGACAGGGGCCAATGAGCAGTTCTTC.